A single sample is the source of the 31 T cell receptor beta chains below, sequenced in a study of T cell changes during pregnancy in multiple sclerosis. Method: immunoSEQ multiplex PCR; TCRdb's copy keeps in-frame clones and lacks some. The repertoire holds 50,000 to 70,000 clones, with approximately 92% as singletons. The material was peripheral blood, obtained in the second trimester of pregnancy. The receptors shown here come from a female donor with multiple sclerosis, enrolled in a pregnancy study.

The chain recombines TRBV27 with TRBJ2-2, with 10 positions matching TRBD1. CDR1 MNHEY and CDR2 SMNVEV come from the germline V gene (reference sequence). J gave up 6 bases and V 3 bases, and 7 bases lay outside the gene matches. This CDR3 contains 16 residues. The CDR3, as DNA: TGTGCCAGCAGTTTCCTCGGGACAGGGGTTTCCGGGGAGCTGTTTTTT. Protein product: CASSFLGTGVSGELFF.

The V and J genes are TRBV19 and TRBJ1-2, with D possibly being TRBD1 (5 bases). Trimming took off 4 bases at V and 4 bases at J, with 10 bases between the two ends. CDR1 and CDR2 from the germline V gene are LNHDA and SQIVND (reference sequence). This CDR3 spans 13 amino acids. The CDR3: CASSTQGPYGYTF. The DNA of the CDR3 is TGTGCCAGTAGTACCCAGGGTCCCTATGGCTACACCTTC.

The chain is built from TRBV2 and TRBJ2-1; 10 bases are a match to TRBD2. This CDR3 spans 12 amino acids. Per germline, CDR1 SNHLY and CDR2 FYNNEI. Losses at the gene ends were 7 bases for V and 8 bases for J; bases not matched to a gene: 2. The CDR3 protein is CASNLAGDEQFF. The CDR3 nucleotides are TGTGCCAGCAACCTAGCGGGAGATGAGCAGTTCTTC.

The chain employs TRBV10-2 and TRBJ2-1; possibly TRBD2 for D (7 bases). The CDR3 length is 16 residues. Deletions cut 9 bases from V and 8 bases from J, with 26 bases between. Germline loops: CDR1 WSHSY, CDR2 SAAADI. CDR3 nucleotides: TGCGCCAGATCCAAGGGGGGGGAAAGTGGGGAATATGAGCAGTTCTTC. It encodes CARSKGGESGEYEQFF.

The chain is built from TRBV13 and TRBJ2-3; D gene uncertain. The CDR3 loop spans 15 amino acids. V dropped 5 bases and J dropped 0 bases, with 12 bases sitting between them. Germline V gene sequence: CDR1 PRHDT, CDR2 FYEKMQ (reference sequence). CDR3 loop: CASSPKKTSTDTQYF. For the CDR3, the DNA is TGTGCCAGCAGCCCCAAAAAGACTAGCACAGATACGCAGTATTTT. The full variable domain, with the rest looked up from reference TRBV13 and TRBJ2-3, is AAGVIQSPRHLIKEKRETATLKCYPIPRHDTVYWYQQGPGQDPQFLISFYEKMQSDKGSIPDRFSAQQFSDYHSELNMSSLELGDSALYFCASSPKKTSTDTQYFGPGTRLTVL.

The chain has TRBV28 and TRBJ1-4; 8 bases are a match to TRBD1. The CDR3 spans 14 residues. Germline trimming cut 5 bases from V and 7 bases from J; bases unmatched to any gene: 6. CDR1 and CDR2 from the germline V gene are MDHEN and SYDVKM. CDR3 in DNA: TGTGCCAGCAGTAGAACAGGGGGAGGTGAAAAACTGTTTTTT. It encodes CASSRTGGGEKLFF.

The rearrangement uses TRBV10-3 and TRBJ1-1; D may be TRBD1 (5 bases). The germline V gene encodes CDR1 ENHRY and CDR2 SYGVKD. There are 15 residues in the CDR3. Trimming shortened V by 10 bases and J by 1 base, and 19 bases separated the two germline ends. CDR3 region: CATSTRTYGNTEAFF. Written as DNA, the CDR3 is TGTGCCACCTCGACCCGGACATATGGGAACACTGAAGCTTTCTTT.

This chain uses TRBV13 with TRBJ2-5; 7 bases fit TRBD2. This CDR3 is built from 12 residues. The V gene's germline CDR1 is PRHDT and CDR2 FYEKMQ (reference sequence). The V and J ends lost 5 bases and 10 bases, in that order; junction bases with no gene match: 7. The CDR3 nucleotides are TGTGCCAGCAGCCCTCAGCGGGGAATCCAGTACTTC. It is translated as CASSPQRGIQYF.

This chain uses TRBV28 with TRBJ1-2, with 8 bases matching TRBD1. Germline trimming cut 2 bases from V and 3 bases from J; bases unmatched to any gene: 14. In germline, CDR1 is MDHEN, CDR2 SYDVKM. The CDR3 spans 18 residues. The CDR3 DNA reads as TGTGCCAGCAGTTTAGGACAGGGCGGCCTCGGGTCTTACTATGGCTACACCTTC. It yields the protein CASSLGQGGLGSYYGYTF.

The CDR3 DNA follows: TGTGCCAGCAGCCGGGACAACCCAAACACCGGGGAGCTGTTTTTT. The encoded protein is CASSRDNPNTGELFF. This rearrangement joins TRBV6-5 to TRBJ2-2; a possible D gene is TRBD1 (6 bases). CDR1 and CDR2 from the germline V gene are MNHEY and SVGAGI. The V end lost 6 bases, the J end lost 2 bases, and 13 bases lay between the germline ends. CDR3 length: 15 residues.

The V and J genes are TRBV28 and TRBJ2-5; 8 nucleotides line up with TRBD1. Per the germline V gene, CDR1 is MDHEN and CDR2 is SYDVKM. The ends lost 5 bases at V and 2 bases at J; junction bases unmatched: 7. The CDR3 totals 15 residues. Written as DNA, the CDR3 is TGTGCCAGCAGTCCCTACCGGGACAGGCAAGAGACCCAGTACTTC. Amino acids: CASSPYRDRQETQYF.

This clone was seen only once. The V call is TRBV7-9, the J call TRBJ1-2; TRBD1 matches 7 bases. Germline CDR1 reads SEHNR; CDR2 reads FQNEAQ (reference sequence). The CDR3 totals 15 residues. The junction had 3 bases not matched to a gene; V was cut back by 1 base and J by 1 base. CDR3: CASSLGTGGNYGYTF. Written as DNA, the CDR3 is TGTGCCAGCAGCTTAGGGACAGGAGGTAACTATGGCTACACCTTC.

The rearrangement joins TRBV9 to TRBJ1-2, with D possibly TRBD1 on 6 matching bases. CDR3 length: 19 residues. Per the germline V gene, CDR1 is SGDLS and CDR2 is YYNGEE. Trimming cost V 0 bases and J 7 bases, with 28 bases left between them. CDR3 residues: CASSVERGIEGTDPSGYTF. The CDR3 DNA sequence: TGTGCCAGCAGCGTAGAAAGGGGGATTGAAGGGACCGACCCGTCTGGCTACACCTTC.

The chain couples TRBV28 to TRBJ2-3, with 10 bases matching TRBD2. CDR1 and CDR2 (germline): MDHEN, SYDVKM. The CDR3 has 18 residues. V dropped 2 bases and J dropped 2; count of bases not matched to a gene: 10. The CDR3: CASSLPASGGPITDTQYF. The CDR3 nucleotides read TGTGCCAGCAGTTTACCGGCTAGCGGGGGTCCCATCACAGATACGCAGTATTTT.

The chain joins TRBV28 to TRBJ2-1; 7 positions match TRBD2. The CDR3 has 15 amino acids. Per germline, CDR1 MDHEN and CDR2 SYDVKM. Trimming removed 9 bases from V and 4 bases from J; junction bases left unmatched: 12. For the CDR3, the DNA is TGTGCCAGTGGGACTCCCCCGGGGGGTTACAATGAGCAGTTCTTC. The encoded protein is CASGTPPGGYNEQFF.

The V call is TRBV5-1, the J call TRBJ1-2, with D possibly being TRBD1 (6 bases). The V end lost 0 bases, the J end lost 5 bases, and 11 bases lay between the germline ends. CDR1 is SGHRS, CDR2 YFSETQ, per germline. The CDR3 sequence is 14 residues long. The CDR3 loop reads CASSLVGQLYGYTF. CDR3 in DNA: TGCGCCAGCAGCTTGGTTGGACAGCTATATGGCTACACCTTC.

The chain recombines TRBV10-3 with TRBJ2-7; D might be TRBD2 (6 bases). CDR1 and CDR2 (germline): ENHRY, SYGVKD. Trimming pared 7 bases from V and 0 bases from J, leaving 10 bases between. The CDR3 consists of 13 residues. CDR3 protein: CAITSDTSYEQYF. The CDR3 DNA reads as TGTGCCATCACTAGCGACACCTCCTACGAGCAGTACTTC.

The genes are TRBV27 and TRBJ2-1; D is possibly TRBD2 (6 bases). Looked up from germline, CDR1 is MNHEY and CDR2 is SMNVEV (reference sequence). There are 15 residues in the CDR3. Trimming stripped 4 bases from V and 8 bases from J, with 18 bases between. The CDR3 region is CASSSGGNLGDEQFF. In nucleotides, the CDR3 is TGTGCCAGCAGTTCTGGCGGGAACTTAGGAGATGAGCAGTTCTTC.

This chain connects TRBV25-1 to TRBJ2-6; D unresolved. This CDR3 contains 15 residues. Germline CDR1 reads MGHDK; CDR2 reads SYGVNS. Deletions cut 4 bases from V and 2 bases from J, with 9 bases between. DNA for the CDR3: TGTGCCAGCAGTGCGAAGAGCGCTGGGGCCAACGTCCTGACTTTC. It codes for CASSAKSAGANVLTF. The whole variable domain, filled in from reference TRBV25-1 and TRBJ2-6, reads EADIYQTPRYLVIGTGKKITLECSQTMGHDKMYWYQQDPGMELHLIHYSYGVNSTEKGDLSSESTVSRIRTEHFPLTLESARPSHTSQYLCASSAKSAGANVLTFGAGSRLTVL.

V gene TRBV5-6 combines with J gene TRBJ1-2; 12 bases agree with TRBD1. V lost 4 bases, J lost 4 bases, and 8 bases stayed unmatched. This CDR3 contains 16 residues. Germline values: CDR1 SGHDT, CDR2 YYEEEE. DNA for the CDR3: TGTGCCAGCAGCGGTGGGACAGGGGGCGCGGGCTATGGCTACACCTTC. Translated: CASSGGTGGAGYGYTF.

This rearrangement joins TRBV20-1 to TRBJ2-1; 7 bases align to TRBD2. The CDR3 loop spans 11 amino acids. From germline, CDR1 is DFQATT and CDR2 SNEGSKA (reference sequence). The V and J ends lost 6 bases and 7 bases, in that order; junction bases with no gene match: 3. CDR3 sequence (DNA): TGCAGTGCGCCTAGCGGAAATGAGCAGTTCTTC. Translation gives CSAPSGNEQFF.

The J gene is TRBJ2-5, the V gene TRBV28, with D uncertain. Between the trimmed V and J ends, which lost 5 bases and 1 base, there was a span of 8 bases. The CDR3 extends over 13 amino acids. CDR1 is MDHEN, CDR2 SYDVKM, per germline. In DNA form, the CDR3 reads TGTGCCAGCAGTGAATCCAGCCAAGAGACCCAGTACTTC. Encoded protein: CASSESSQETQYF.

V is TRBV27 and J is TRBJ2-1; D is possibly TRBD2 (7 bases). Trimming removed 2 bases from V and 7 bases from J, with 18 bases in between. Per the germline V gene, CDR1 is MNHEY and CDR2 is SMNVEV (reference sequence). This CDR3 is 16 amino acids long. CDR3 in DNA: TGTGCCAGCAGTTTAAGTTTAGTGGGAGGGGGTAATGAGCAGTTCTTC. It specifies CASSLSLVGGGNEQFF.

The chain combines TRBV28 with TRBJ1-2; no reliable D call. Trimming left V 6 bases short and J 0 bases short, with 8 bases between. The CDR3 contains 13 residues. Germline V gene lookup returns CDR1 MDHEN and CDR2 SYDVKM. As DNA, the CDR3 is TGTGCCAGCAGATCCACAGCTAACTATGGCTACACCTTC. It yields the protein CASRSTANYGYTF.

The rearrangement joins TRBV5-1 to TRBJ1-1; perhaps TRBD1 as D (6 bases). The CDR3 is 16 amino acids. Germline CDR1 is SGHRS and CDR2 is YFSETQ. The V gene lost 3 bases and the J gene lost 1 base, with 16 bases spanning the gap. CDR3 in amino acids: CASSSAQGRTNTEAFF. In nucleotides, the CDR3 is TGCGCCAGCAGCTCCGCACAGGGACGGACGAACACTGAAGCTTTCTTT.

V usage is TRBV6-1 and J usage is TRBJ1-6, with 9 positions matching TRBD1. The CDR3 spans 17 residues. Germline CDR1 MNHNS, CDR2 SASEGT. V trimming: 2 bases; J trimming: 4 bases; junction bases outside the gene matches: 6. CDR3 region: CASSESGQGWYNSPLHF. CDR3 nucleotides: TGTGCCAGCAGTGAATCGGGACAGGGCTGGTATAATTCACCCCTCCACTTT.

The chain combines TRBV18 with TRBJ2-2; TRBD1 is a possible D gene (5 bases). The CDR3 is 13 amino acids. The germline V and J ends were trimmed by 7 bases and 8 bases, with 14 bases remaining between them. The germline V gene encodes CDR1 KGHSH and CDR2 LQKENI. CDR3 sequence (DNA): TGTGCCAGCTTCCTAGGGGATGGAGGGGAGCTGTTTTTT. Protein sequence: CASFLGDGGELFF.

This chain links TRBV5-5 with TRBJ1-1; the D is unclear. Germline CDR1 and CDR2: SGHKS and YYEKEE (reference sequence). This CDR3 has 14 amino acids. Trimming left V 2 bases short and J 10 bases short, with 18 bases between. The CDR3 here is CASSLFQNPPSAFF. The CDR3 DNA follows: TGTGCCAGCAGCTTATTTCAGAACCCTCCGTCAGCTTTCTTT.

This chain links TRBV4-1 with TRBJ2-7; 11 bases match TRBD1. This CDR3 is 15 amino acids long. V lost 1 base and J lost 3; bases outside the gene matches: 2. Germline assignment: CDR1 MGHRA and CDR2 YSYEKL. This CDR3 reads CASSQGTGGGYEQYF. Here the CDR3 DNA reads TGCGCCAGCAGCCAAGGGACAGGGGGCGGCTACGAGCAGTACTTC.

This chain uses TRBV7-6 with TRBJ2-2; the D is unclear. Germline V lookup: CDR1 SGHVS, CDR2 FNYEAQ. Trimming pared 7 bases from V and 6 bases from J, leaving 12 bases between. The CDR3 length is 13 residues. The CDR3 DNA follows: TGTGCCAGCACCCGTTTGACTCCCGGGGAGCTGTTTTTT. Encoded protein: CASTRLTPGELFF.

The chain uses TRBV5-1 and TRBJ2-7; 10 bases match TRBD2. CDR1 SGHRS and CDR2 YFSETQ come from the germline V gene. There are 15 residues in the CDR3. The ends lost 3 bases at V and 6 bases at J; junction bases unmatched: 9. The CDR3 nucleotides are TGCGCCAGCAGCTCCCCGACTAGCGGGCCGATCGAGCAGTACTTC. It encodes CASSSPTSGPIEQYF.